These 5 T cell receptor beta chains were all obtained from the same sample, sequenced in a study of Graves' ophthalmopathy and Graves' hyperthyroidism. Amplified material comprised TCR beta CDR3 regions derived from RNA transcripts. First-round RT-PCR used HTBI primers; second-round multiplex PCR followed. MiXCR, applied by TCRdb to the multiplex PCR reads, yields one record per CDR3 protein. Found here are under 200,000 distinct CDR3 sequences, 30% to 45% of them singletons; the top ten hold 5.8%. Sequencing was performed on peripheral blood. These receptors were obtained from a woman in her thirties or forties with Graves' ophthalmopathy.

In its sample, this clonotype was seen many times. The J gene is TRBJ2-5, the V gene TRBV9; 9 positions match TRBD2. This CDR3 is 16 amino acids long. The junction had 7 bases not matched to a gene; V was cut back by 4 bases and J by 0 bases. CDR1 is SGDLS, CDR2 YYNGEE, per germline. In DNA, the CDR3 is TGTGCCAGCAGCCCCGCGGGAGGGACATACCAAGAGACCCAGTACTTC. Protein: CASSPAGGTYQETQYF.

This clonotype was seen repeatedly, ten times or more. The chain combines TRBV29-1 with TRBJ2-7; TRBD1 aligns across 7 bases. CDR1 and CDR2 from the germline V gene are SQVTM and ANQGSEA. The length of the CDR3 is 12 residues. J gave up 4 bases and V 6 bases, and 6 bases lay outside the gene matches. DNA for the CDR3: TGCAGCGTGGCTAGGACAGGATACGAGCAGTACTTC. Its protein is CSVARTGYEQYF.

This clonotype appeared many times. This chain's CDR3 is CASSIAPGGGTEAFF. In nucleotides, the CDR3 is TGTGCCAGTAGTATAGCTCCAGGGGGAGGCACTGAAGCTTTCTTT. This chain links TRBV19 with TRBJ1-1; 7 bases are shared with TRBD1. CDR1 is LNHDA, CDR2 SQIVND, per germline (reference sequence). The V and J ends lost 1 base and 4 bases, in that order; junction bases with no gene match: 6. CDR3 length: 15 residues.

This clonotype was picked up a small number of times. This chain uses TRBV6-5 with TRBJ2-7, with D perhaps assigned TRBD1 or TRBD2 (5 bases each). The germline V and J ends were trimmed by 4 bases and 0 bases, with 19 bases remaining between them. The length of the CDR3 is 17 residues. Germline CDR1 reads MNHEY; CDR2 reads SVGAGI. CDR3 residues: CASSSFRGRRSSYEQYF. The CDR3 DNA sequence: TGTGCCAGCAGTTCCTTCCGGGGCCGAAGGAGCTCCTACGAGCAGTACTTC.

This clonotype was detected ten times or more. V and J are TRBV28 and TRBJ1-2, with no clear D. CDR1 and CDR2 (germline): MDHEN, SYDVKM. V was pared by 8 bases and J by 4 bases, with 11 bases between. The CDR3 has 12 residues. CDR3 protein: CASGSLSYGYTF. The DNA for the CDR3 is TGTGCCAGCGGCAGTTTGTCCTATGGCTACACCTTC.